This T cell receptor (beta chain) was recorded in a study of blood T cell repertoires in COVID-19. Looking at the study overall: Samples taken during acute and convalescent COVID-19 were collected in the United States, Italy and Spain. T cells, B-cell-depleted T cells, or PBMCs supplied cDNA or gDNA.

The germline V and J ends were trimmed by 0 bases and 1 base, with 11 bases remaining between them. Germline loops: CDR1 LGHNA, CDR2 YSLEER. The CDR3 loop spans 16 amino acids. The table came from immunoSEQ multiplex PCR; TCRdb's copy has only in-frame clones and leaves some out. This table holds roughly 80,000 clones, about 88% found once. Concerning this clone itself: Other DNA sequences in this sample translate to the same CDR3.

The V gene is TRBV4-3, the J gene TRBJ2-3, with D tentatively TRBD2 (6 bases). The sequenced material came from peripheral blood. This TCR was recovered from a woman aged 80 or over with active or convalescent COVID-19. CDR3 sequence (DNA): TGCGCCAGCAGCCAAGAACGGACGGGGGGCACAGATACGCAGTATTTT. The encoded protein is CASSQERTGGTDTQYF.